This T cell receptor (beta chain) was identified during a study of PD-1 blockade in classical Hodgkin lymphoma. The overall study: Patients had nivolumab dosed at 3 mg/kg, delivered intravenously every 2 weeks. Study results and limitations: Patients who responded completely had about the same baseline diversity as newly diagnosed patients. According to reports, newly diagnosed patients had lower baseline TCR diversity than healthy donors, and relapsed/refractory patients had lower baseline TCR diversity still.

This clone was seen only a few times. Its antigen is as yet unknown. The germline V gene encodes CDR1 SNHLY and CDR2 FYNNEI. The CDR3 extends over 15 amino acids. Unmatched junction bases numbered 3, after V lost 6 bases and J lost 3 bases. All patients experienced relapse after autologous stem cell transplantation, and brentuximab vedotin exposure was variable. Patients reached a best response of complete response, partial response or progressive disease. The method was immunoSEQ multiplex PCR; TCRdb's version includes in-frame clones alone and lacks a portion of them. The data hold more than 140,000 clones, with about 81% observed a single time.

This receptor was identified in a human donor with classical Hodgkin lymphoma. Sequencing used peripheral blood mononuclear cells (PBMCs), obtained before the second cycle of nivolumab. V usage is TRBV2 and J usage is TRBJ2-3, with TRBD2 matching 13 bases. Here the CDR3 DNA reads TGTGCCAGCAGCCGGGGACTAGCGGGAACAGATACGCAGTATTTT. Translating it yields CASSRGLAGTDTQYF. Based on the CDR3 plus reference TRBV2 and TRBJ2-3, the full variable domain is EPEVTQTPSHQVTQMGQEVILRCVPISNHLYFYWYRQILGQKVEFLVSFYNNEISEKSEIFDDQFSVERPDGSNFTLKIRSTKLEDSAMYFCASSRGLAGTDTQYFGPGTRLTVL.